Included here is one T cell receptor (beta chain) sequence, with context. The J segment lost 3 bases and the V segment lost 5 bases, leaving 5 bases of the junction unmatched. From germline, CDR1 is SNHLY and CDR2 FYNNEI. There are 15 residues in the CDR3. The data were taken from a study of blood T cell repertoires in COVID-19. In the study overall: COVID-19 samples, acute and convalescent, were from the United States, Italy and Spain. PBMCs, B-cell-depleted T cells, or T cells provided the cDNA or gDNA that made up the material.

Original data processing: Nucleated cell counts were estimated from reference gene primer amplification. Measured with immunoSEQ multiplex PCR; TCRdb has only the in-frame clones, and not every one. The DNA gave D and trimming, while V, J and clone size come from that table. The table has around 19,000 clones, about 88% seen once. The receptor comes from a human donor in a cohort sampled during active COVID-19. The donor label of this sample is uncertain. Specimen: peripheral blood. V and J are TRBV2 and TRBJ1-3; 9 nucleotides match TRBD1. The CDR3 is CASSPDRGYGNTIYF. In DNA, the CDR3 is TGTGCCAGCAGTCCGGACAGGGGATATGGAAACACCATATATTTT.